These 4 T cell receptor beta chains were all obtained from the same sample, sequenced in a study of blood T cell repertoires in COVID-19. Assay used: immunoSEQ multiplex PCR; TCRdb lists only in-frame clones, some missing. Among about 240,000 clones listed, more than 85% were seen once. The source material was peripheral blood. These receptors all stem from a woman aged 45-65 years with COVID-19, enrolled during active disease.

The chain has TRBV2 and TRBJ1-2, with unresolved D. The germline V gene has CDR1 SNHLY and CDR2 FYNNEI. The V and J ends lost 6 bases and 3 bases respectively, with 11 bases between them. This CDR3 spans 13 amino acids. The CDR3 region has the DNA TGTGCCAGCAGCCAGGTAGTTGACTATGGCTACACCTTC. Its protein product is CASSQVVDYGYTF.

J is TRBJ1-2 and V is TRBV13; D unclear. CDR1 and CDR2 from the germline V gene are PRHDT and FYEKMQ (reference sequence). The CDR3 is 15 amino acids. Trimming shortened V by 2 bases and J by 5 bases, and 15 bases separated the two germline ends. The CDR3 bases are TGTGCCAGCAGCTTAACGTGGGCCCGAACATATGGCTACACCTTC. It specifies CASSLTWARTYGYTF.

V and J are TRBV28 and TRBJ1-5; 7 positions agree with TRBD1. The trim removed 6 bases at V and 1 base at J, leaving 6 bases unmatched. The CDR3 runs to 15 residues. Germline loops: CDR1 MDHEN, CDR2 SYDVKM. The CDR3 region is CASRLRGTSNQPQHF. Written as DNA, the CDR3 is TGTGCCAGCAGGCTCAGGGGGACAAGCAATCAGCCCCAGCATTTT.

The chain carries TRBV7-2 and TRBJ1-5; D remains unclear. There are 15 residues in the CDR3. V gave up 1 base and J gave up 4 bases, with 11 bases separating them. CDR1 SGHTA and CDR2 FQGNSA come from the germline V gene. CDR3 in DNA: TGTGCCAGCAGCTTAGTGGCAGGAATGAATCAGCCCCAGCATTTT. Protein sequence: CASSLVAGMNQPQHF. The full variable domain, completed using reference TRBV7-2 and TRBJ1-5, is GAGVSQSPSNKVTEKGKDVELRCDPISGHTALYWYRQSLGQGLEFLIYFQGNSAPDKSGLPSDRFSAERTGGSVSTLTIQRTQQEDSAVYLCASSLVAGMNQPQHFGDGTRLSIL.